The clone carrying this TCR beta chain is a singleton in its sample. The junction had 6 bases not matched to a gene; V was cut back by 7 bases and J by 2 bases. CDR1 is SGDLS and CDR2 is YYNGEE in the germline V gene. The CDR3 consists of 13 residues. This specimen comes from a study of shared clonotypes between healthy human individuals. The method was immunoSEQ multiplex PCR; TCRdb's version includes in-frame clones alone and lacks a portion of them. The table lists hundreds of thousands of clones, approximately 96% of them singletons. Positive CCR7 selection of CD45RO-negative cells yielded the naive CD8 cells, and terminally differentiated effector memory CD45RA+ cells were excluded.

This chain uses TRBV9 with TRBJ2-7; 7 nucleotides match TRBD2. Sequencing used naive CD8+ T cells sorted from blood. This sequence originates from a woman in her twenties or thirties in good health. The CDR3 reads CASGEGHPYEQYF. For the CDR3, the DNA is TGTGCCAGCGGGGAGGGTCACCCCTACGAGCAGTACTTC.